The subject of this entry is one TCR beta chain. This sample stems from a study of T cells after yellow fever vaccination. Whole-study context: SMART-Seq v4 Ultra Low Input prepared libraries from low-cell fractions.

UMIs and a universal primer site were added when TCR cDNA was made by 5'RACE template switching. Each CDR3 protein gets one entry after TCRdb re-called the 5' RACE reads with MiXCR. Among approximately 450,000 distinct CDR3 sequences listed, roughly a sixth were seen once. J gave up 4 bases and V 4 bases, and 6 bases lay outside the gene matches. Germline V lookup: CDR1 SGDLS, CDR2 YYNGEE. The CDR3 runs 14 residues. The sequence came from a man aged 18 to 30 who received the YFV17D yellow fever vaccine. This chain uses TRBV9 with TRBJ2-5, with 8 bases matching TRBD1. Sequencing was performed on PBMCs, taken before the yellow fever booster vaccination. DNA of the CDR3: TGTGCCAGCAGCCAGGGGGCGGCAAGAGAGACCCAGTACTTC. It encodes CASSQGAARETQYF.